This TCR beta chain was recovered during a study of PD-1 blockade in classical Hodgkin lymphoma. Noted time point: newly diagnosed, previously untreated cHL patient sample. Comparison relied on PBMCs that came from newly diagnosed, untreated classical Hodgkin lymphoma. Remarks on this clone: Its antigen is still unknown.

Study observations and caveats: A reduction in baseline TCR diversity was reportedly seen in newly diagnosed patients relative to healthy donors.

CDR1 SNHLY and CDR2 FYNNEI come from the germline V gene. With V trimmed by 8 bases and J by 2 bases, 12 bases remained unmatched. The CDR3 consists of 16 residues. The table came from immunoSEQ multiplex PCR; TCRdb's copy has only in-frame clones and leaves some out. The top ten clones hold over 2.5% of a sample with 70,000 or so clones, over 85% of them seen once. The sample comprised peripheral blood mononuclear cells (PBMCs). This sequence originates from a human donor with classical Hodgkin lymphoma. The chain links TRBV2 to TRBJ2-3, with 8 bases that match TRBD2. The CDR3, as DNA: TGTGCCAGCGGATCCACTAGCGGAGAATACACAGATACGCAGTATTTT. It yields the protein CASGSTSGEYTDTQYF.